This TCR beta chain stems from a study of T cells expressing NK-cell markers (TCRdb year 2020). Concerning the study at large: Three sorted T-cell subsets (CD3+CD56+NKG2C+, CD3+CD56+NKG2C- and CD3+CD56-NKG2C+) from under 10 donors had their TCR beta-chain repertoires profiled. Libraries were sequenced as 2 x 150 bp reads on Illumina HiSeq 2000/2500, MiSeq or NextSeq. Of the eight sequenced donors, seven were found to be HCMV-seropositive and one was found to be HCMV-seronegative. The eight sequenced donors were randomly selected healthy volunteers, three men and five women.

To determine HCMV serostatus, a commercial ELISA kit was used to detect HCMV-specific IgG in serum. Peripheral blood mononuclear cells were isolated from blood by Ficoll density gradient centrifugation. These reads were obtained on an Illumina HiSeq 2000. The TCR beta cDNA libraries were made using 5'RACE template switching, a step that added both a universal primer site and unique molecular identifiers. cDNA synthesis was primed from the TCR beta constant segment and was followed by two successive PCR amplification steps. Per the source publication's procedure: MIGEC handled demultiplexing of the reads and grouping by UMI, while MiTCR was used to assemble and quantify clonotypes. To exclude erroneous sequences, only TCR cDNA sequences supported by at least two reads were retained. The tcR package was used for downstream repertoire analysis, with clonotypes matched between fractions based on CDR3 nucleotide sequence plus V segment. VDJmatch was used to annotate antigen specificity against VDJdb, with one amino acid substitution allowed in CDR3. The reads, reprocessed by TCRdb, yield one row per CDR3 protein sequence and no DNA. The V and J calls, along with clone size, are taken from TCRdb and not from the paper's own processing. This specimen's table enumerates 550,000 to 600,000 distinct CDR3 sequences. The top ten hold approximately 3.6% of the sample.

Points the paper makes about the study in general: It remained unclear whether the expanded NKG2C-expressing T cell clones were specific for HCMV antigens. Those dominant clonotypes were again the most abundant among CD3+CD56-NKG2C+ cells in several donors, at about 25-60.1%. For six donors, the dominant CD3+CD56+NKG2C+ clonotypes were among the top 10 CD8+ clonotypes and accounted for roughly 1.0-8% of CD8+ T cells.

On this clonotype itself: Its specific antigen is unknown.

The CDR3 starts with the cysteine, ends with the phenylalanine, and has 12 residues. Only the protein is on record. Reading the germline V gene (reference sequence) gives CDR1 MNHNY and CDR2 SVGAGI. The sequence was collected from a man between 18 and 35 years old in good health. Donor details come from another sample of the same person, matched by shared clones. The sample comprised blood T cells: a sorted CD56 or NKG2C T cell subset, CD4+ or CD8+ T cells, or bulk PBMC T cells (not recorded which). This chain is built from TRBV6-6 and TRBJ1-1. The encoded CDR3 is CASSSFGTEAFF.